The 8 T cell receptor beta chains reported below all come from one sample, sequenced in a study of blood T cell repertoires in COVID-19 (dated by TCRdb to 2020 to 2021). The library was obtained by the immunoSEQ multiplex PCR assay. TCRdb mirrors the immuneACCESS table, restricted to in-frame sequences. Some clones are absent from its copies; in checked studies, under half trace to an unresolved V gene, and the reason for the others is unknown. The sample records roughly 190,000 clones, roughly 86% of which are singletons. The ten largest clones add up to about 3.5% of the sample. The sequencing input was peripheral blood. The receptors shown here come from a man aged 65-85 years with acute or convalescent COVID-19.

This chain joins TRBV2 and TRBJ2-1; perhaps TRBD2 as D (5 bases). The CDR3 has 14 amino acids. V lost 8 bases to trimming and J lost 7 bases, with 18 bases between them. From germline, CDR1 is SNHLY and CDR2 FYNNEI. The CDR3 DNA is TGTGCCAGCGCAGAGGGAGAGTACGGGAATGAGCAGTTCTTC. Amino acid sequence: CASAEGEYGNEQFF.

V is TRBV2 and J is TRBJ1-4, with D possibly TRBD1 on 6 matching bases. The V gene lost 7 bases and the J gene lost 8 bases, with 17 bases spanning the gap. The CDR3 sequence is 14 residues long. Germline V lookup: CDR1 SNHLY, CDR2 FYNNEI. The CDR3 DNA sequence: TGTGCCAGCAAGACAGGAACGGGTGGGGAAAAACTGTTTTTT. As protein: CASKTGTGGEKLFF.

The V gene is TRBV6-1, the J gene TRBJ1-2; D is possibly TRBD1 (5 bases). V dropped 2 bases and J dropped 2 bases, with 12 bases sitting between them. CDR1 is MNHNS, CDR2 SASEGT, per germline. This CDR3 region has 15 residues. CDR3: CASSERDSLNYGYTF. CDR3 nucleotide sequence: TGTGCCAGCAGTGAACGTGACAGTCTCAACTATGGCTACACCTTC.

V and J are TRBV7-2 and TRBJ1-6, with D possibly matching TRBD1 (6 bases). The CDR3 is made up of 11 amino acids. The germline CDR1 and CDR2 sequences are SGHTA and FQGNSA. V lost 7 bases to trimming and J lost 11 bases, with 9 bases between them. This CDR3 is CASTSGAPLHF. The CDR3 DNA follows: TGTGCCAGCACCTCAGGGGCACCCCTCCACTTT.

This clone was counted between two and nine times. V usage is TRBV5-1 and J usage is TRBJ1-2; a possible D gene is TRBD1 (6 bases). V was trimmed by 7 bases and J by 2 bases, leaving 15 bases between them. Germline V gene lookup returns CDR1 SGHRS and CDR2 YFSETQ. The CDR3 has 14 amino acids. CDR3 nucleotide sequence: TGCGCCAGCGTCGCGACTACAGGGAACTATGGCTACACCTTC. It is translated as CASVATTGNYGYTF.

This chain links TRBV27 with TRBJ2-7; TRBD2 agrees at 7 bases. V was clipped by 5 bases and J by 3 bases; unmatched bases: 10. The CDR3 contains 15 residues. Germline lookup yields CDR1 MNHEY and CDR2 SMNVEV (reference sequence). CDR3 sequence reads: CASSITGGSLYEQYF. The CDR3 DNA reads as TGTGCCAGCAGTATCACAGGCGGGAGCCTCTACGAGCAGTACTTC.

The chain joins TRBV21-1 to TRBJ2-7; TRBD2, the table's D call, lacks a check against the DNA. TRBV21-1 is tagged as a pseudogene. The CDR3 is made up of 17 amino acids. CDR3 region: CASSKGLGTLSSYEQYF. The CDR3 bases are TGTGCCAGCAGCAAAGGCCTTGGGACTTTGAGCTCCTACGAGCAGTACTTC.

The chain uses TRBV5-4 and TRBJ2-5; 11 positions match TRBD2. This CDR3 comprises 15 residues. Germline CDR1 and CDR2: SGHNT and YYREEE (reference sequence). With V trimmed by 2 bases and J by 2 bases, 2 bases remained unmatched. CDR3 nucleotides: TGTGCCAGCAGCTTTGGGACTAGCGGACAAGAGACCCAGTACTTC. It codes for CASSFGTSGQETQYF.